This TCR beta chain was profiled in a study of beta chain features in type 1 diabetes (dated by TCRdb to the late 2010s). In terms of the full investigation: Mean age, gender distribution, total cell number and subset yield did not differ between patients and healthy donors. The study compared the TCRB repertoires of sorted circulating CD4+ T cell subsets in recently diagnosed type 1 diabetes patients with those in matched healthy donors. A total of 100 million to 110 million sorted cells were examined across all samples, and a strong correlation was observed between cell number per subset and RNA yield. Regulatory and stem cell-like memory subsets were obtained from only 8 patients and roughly eight healthy donors, while naive and central memory subsets were obtained from all 30 or so donors.

The CDR3 runs 15 residues from the cysteine to the phenylalanine. The CDR3 DNA has 45 bases and is translated from base 1. V loses 5 bases, J loses 5 bases, and the germline ends lie 18 bases apart. CDR1 and CDR2 are drawn from the germline V gene: SGHTA, FQGTGA. The entire isolated RNA was reverse transcribed using the High Capacity cDNA Reverse Transcription Kit, and thus expressed TCRB transcripts were sequenced. Naive, central memory and regulatory T cell samples underwent deep immunoSEQ sequencing, averaging around 4 million total reads per sample. Sorted cells were lysed in RLT buffer and RNA was extracted with DNase-treated RNeasy Micro or Mini kits, depending on cell number. Each cell subset was processed separately to prevent cross-contamination, with patient and healthy donor samples processed together. TCRB sequences were amplified from cDNA with the immunoSEQ multiplex PCR, producing 87-bp fragments spanning the CDR3 region. Amplicons were sequenced on the Illumina HiSeq platform. Regarding the original processing steps: Synthetic template baselines were used to correct PCR bias computationally, reads within Hamming distance 2 were collapsed together, and singletons that could not be merged were discarded. Reads were aligned to IMGT to assign V, D and J genes, CDR3 length, and insertions or deletions at six rearrangement sites. Within each subset, clonotype counts were normalized to sorted cell number, and only after that were true diversity and Gini coefficients computed with the tcR R package. The overlap coefficient, calculated on TCRB nucleotide sequences, was used to quantify repertoire sharing. Out-of-frame TCRB sequences from naive cells were analyzed to stand in for the pre-selection repertoire. The clones in this table, taken by TCRdb from immuneACCESS, are in-frame only. Not every clone is retained; where verified, under half of the shortfall comes from an unresolved V gene, and the cause of the rest is unknown. That table supplies the V and J calls and clone size; D and trimming were determined from the DNA. This sample holds 600,000 to 700,000 clones; under 15% were observed only once. More than 0.09% of the sample comes from the top ten.

Of note for this clone: The target of this receptor is not known. No per-base quality is available; no much larger clone lies one base away.

Each donor gave one peripheral blood draw, averaging about 120 mL, which was collected into heparinised tubes. Using a panel that included CD45RO, CCR7, CD25, CD127, CD95 and CD27, naive, central memory, regulatory and stem cell-like memory CD4+ T cells were sorted on a BD FACSAria II. All sorted populations exceeded 95% purity. PBMCs were isolated right away by Lymphoprep density gradient centrifugation and were stained directly, without culture. Samples were stained and sorted in pairs, with one healthy donor and one patient per experiment, so that batch effects were minimized. Overall study results and their limits: Only small numbers of individuals were included in the HLA sub-analyses, which left unresolved whether HLA type had any influence on TCRB rearrangement. Naive, central memory and regulatory TCRB repertoires appeared more similar among patients than among healthy donors. At VDJ recombination sites, patients with type 1 diabetes made fewer insertions and deleted more nucleotides, a pattern implying thymic rearrangement abnormalities. Type 1 diabetes patients showed a moderate but significant shortening of TCRB CDR3 length in all four CD4+ subsets. Shorter templates might be favored by PCR, yet because patient and control samples were amplified and corrected together, any such skew would affect both groups equally. Because cDNA was sequenced instead of genomic DNA, highly expressing activated cells could be over-represented, though the groups showed no difference in activation or CD3 levels.

The sample was naive CD4+ T cells from blood. The intended sense of this specimen's cell subset or site label: true naive CD4+ T cells. The chain employs TRBV7-3 and TRBJ1-1, with no confidently assigned D gene. The sequence came from a young man with type 1 diabetes. This receptor has the CDR3 CASSSSPGMGTEAFF. The sequenced DNA: TGTGCCAGCAGCAGCTCTCCGGGGATGGGGACTGAAGCTTTCTTT.